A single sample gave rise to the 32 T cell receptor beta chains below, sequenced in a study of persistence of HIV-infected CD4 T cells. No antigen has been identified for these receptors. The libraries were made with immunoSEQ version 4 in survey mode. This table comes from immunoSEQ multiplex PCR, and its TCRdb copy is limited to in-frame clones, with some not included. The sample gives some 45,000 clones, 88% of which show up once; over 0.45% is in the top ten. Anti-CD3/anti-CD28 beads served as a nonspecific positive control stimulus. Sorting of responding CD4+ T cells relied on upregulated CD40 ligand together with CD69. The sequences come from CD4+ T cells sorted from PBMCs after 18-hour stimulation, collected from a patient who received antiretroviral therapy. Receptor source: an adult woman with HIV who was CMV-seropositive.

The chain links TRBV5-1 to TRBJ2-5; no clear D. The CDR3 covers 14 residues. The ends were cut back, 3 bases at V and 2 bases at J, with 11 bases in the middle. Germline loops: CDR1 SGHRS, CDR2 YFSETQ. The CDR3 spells CASSSMTHQETQYF. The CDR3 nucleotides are TGCGCCAGCAGCTCAATGACCCATCAAGAGACCCAGTACTTC. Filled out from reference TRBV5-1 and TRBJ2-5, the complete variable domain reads KAGVTQTPRYLIKTRGQQVTLSCSPISGHRSVSWYQQTPGQGLQFLFEYFSETQRNKGNFPGRFSGRQFSNSRSEMNVSTLELGDSALYLCASSSMTHQETQYFGPGTRLLVL.

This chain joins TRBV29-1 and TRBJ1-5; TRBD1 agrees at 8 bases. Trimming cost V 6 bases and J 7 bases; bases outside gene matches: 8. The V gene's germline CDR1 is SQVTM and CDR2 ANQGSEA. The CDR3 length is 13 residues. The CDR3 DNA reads TGCAGCGTCGGACAGGGCGTAAGCCAGCCCCAGCATTTT. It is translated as CSVGQGVSQPQHF.

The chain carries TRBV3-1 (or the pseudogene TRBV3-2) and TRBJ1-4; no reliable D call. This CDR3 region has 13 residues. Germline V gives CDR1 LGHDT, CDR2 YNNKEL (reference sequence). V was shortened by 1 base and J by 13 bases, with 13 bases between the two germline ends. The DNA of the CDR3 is TGTGCCAGCAGCCAAGGGTCGGGGTTTAGACTGTTTTTT. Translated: CASSQGSGFRLFF.

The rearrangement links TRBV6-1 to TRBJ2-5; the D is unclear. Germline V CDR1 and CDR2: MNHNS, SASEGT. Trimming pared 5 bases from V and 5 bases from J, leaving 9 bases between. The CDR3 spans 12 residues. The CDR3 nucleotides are TGTGCCAGCAGTAGTTTTGACGAGACCCAGTACTTC. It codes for CASSSFDETQYF.

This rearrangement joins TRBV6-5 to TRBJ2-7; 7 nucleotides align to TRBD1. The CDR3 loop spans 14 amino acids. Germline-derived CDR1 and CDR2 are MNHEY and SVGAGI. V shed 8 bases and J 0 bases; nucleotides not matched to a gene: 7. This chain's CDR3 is CASRLGQSSYEQYF. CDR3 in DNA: TGTGCCAGCCGCTTGGGACAGAGCTCCTACGAGCAGTACTTC.

The CDR3 nucleotides read TGTGCCAGCAGTGCTCTCTACGAGCAGTACTTC. It encodes CASSALYEQYF. The chain links TRBV25-1 to TRBJ2-7; D is ambiguous. Germline CDR1 is MGHDK and CDR2 is SYGVNS. With 4 bases removed from V and 3 bases from J, the gap between germline ends came to 4 bases. The CDR3 sequence is 11 residues long.

CDR3 DNA sequence: TGTGCCAGCAGCGTAGTTGAAGGGAGTTCACCCCTCCACTTT. It encodes CASSVVEGSSPLHF. J is TRBJ1-6 and V is TRBV9; D is unclear. Germline CDR1 and CDR2: SGDLS and YYNGEE. The CDR3 has 14 residues. The V gene lost 0 bases and the J gene lost 9 bases, with 10 bases spanning the gap.

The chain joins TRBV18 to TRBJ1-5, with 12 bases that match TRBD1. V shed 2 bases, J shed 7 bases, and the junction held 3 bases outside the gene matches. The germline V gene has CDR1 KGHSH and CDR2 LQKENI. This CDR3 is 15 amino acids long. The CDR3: CASSPGTGGQQPQHF. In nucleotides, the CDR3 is TGTGCCAGCTCACCAGGGACAGGGGGCCAGCAGCCCCAGCATTTT.

CDR3 protein: CASSGQGNLGYTF. Here the CDR3 DNA reads TGTGCCAGCAGTGGACAGGGTAATCTAGGCTACACCTTC. The chain carries TRBV12-3 or TRBV12-4 and TRBJ1-2, with 8 bases fitting TRBD1. This CDR3 contains 13 residues. Trimming at V came to 5 bases and at J to 8 bases, leaving 7 bases not matched to a gene.

In DNA, the CDR3 is TGTGCCACCAGTGATTTGGGGACAGGGTTACACTACGAGCAGTACTTC. This codes for CATSDLGTGLHYEQYF. This chain joins TRBV24-1 and TRBJ2-7; 9 nucleotides line up with TRBD1. Germline V lookup: CDR1 KGHDR, CDR2 SFDVKD. V was pared by 0 bases and J by 3 bases, with 5 bases of the junction left unmatched. The CDR3 runs to 16 residues.

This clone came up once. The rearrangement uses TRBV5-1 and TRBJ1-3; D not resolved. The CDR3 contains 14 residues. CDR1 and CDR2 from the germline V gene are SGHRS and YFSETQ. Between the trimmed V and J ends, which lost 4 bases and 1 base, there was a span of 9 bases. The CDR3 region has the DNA TGCGCCAGCAGCATAGGGCTATCTGGAAACACCATATATTTT. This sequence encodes CASSIGLSGNTIYF.

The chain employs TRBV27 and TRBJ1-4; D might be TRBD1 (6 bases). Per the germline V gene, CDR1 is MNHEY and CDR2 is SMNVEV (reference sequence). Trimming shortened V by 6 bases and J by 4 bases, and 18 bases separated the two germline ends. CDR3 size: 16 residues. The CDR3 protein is CASRRLAGANNEKLFF. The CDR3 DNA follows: TGTGCCAGCAGACGCCTCGCAGGGGCGAATAATGAAAAACTGTTTTTT.

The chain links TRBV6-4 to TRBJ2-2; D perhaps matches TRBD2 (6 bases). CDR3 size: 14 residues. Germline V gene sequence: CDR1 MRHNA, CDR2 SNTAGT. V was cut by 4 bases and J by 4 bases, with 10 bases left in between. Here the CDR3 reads CASSGLAFTGELFF. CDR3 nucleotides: TGTGCCAGCAGTGGTCTAGCGTTCACCGGGGAGCTGTTTTTT.

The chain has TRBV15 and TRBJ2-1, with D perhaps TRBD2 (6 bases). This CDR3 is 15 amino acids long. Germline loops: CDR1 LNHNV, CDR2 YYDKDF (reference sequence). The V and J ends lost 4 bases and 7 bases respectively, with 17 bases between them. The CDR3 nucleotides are TGTGCCACCAGCATCCGGGGGACCGGGGTGAATGAGCAGTTCTTC. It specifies CATSIRGTGVNEQFF.

The chain's CDR3 is CASSLSGADNEKLFF. The CDR3 DNA reads TGTGCCAGCAGCCTTAGCGGGGCAGATAATGAAAAACTGTTTTTT. The V and J genes are TRBV9 and TRBJ1-4; D is possibly TRBD1 (5 bases). Trimming took off 4 bases at V and 4 bases at J, with 14 bases between the two ends. The CDR3 totals 15 residues. Germline CDR1 and CDR2: SGDLS and YYNGEE.

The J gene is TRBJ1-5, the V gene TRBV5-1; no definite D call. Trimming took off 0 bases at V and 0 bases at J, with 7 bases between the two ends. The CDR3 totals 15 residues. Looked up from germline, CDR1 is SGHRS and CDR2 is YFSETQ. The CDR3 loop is CASSLDSYSNQPQHF. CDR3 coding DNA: TGCGCCAGCAGCTTGGACAGCTATAGCAATCAGCCCCAGCATTTT. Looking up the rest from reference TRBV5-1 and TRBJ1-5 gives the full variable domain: KAGVTQTPRYLIKTRGQQVTLSCSPISGHRSVSWYQQTPGQGLQFLFEYFSETQRNKGNFPGRFSGRQFSNSRSEMNVSTLELGDSALYLCASSLDSYSNQPQHFGDGTRLSIL.

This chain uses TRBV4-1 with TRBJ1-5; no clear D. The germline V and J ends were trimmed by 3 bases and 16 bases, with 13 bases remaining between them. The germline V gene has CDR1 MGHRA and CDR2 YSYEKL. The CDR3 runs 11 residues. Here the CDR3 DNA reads TGCGCCAGCAGCCATCCTTCCGGAAGACATTTT. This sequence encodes CASSHPSGRHF.

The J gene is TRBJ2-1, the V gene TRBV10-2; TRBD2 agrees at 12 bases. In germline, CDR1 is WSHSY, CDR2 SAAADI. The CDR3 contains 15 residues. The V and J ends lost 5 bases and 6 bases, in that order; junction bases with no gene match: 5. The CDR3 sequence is CASSLAGGLGNEQFF. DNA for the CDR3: TGCGCCAGCAGTCTAGCGGGGGGGCTGGGCAATGAGCAGTTCTTC.

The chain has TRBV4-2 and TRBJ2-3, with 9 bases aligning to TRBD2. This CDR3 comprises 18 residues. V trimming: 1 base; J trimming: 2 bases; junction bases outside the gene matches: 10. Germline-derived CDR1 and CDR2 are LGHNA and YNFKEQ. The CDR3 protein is CASSQVGPSGAATDTQYF. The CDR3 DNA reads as TGTGCCAGCAGCCAAGTCGGCCCTAGCGGGGCCGCCACAGATACGCAGTATTTT.

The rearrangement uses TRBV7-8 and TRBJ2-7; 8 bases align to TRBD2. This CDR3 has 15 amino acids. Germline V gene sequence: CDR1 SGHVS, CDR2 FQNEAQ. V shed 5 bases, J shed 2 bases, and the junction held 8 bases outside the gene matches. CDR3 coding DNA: TGTGCCAGCAGCCAGGGACTAGGGCCTACCTACGAGCAGTACGTC. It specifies CASSQGLGPTYEQYV.

CDR3 in DNA: TGTGCCAGCAGCGTAGGGAGTGTAAATGGAGAGACCCAGTACTTC. It is translated as CASSVGSVNGETQYF. The chain recombines TRBV9 with TRBJ2-5, with unresolved D. V was cut by 0 bases and J by 4 bases, with 13 bases left in between. CDR3 length: 15 amino acids. Germline V CDR1 and CDR2: SGDLS, YYNGEE.

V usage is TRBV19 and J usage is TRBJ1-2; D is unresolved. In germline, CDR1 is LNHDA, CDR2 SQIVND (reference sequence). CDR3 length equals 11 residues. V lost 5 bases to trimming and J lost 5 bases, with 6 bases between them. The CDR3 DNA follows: TGTGCCAGTAGTCTTGCGTATGGCTACACCTTC. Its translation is CASSLAYGYTF.

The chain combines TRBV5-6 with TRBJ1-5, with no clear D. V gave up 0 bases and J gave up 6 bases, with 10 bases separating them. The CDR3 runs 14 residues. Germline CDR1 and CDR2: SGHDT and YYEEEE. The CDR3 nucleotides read TGTGCCAGCAGCTTGGTAGGGCAAGGTCAGCCCCAGCATTTT. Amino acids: CASSLVGQGQPQHF.

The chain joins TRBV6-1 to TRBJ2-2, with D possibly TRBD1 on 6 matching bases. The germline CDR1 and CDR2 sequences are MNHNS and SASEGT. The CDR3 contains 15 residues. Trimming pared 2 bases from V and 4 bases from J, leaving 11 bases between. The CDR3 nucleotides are TGTGCCAGCAGTGAAAGGGACACCCTCACCGGGGAGCTGTTTTTT. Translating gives CASSERDTLTGELFF.

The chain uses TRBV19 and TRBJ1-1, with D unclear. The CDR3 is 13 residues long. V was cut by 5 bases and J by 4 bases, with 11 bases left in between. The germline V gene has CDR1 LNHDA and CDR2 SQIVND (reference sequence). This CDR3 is CASSALGGTEAFF. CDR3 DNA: TGTGCCAGTAGTGCACTGGGAGGCACTGAAGCTTTCTTT.

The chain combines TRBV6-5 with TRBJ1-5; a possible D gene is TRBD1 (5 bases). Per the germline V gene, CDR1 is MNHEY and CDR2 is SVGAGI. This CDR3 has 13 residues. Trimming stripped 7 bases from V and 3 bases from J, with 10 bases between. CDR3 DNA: TGTGCCAGCACGGAACAGGTCAATCAGCCCCAGCATTTT. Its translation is CASTEQVNQPQHF.

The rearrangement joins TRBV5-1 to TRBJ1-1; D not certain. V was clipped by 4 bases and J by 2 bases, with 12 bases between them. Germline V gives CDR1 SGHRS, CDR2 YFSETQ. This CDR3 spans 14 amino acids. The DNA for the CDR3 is TGCGCCAGCAGCACAGATACAGATAACACTGAAGCTTTCTTT. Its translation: CASSTDTDNTEAFF. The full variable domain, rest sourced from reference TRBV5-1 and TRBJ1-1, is KAGVTQTPRYLIKTRGQQVTLSCSPISGHRSVSWYQQTPGQGLQFLFEYFSETQRNKGNFPGRFSGRQFSNSRSEMNVSTLELGDSALYLCASSTDTDNTEAFFGQGTRLTVV.

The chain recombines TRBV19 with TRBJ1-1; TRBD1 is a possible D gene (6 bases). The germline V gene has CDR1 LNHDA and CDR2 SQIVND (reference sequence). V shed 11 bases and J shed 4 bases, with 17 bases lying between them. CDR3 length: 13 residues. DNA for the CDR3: TGTGCCTCCCAAGGGGGGGCGAGCACTGAAGCTTTCTTT. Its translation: CASQGGASTEAFF.

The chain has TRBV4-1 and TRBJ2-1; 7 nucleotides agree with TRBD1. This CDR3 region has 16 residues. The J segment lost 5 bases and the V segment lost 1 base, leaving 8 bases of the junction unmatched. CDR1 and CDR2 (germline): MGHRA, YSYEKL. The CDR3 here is CASSQAPGQNNNEQFF. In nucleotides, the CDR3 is TGCGCCAGCAGCCAAGCGCCGGGACAGAATAACAATGAGCAGTTCTTC.

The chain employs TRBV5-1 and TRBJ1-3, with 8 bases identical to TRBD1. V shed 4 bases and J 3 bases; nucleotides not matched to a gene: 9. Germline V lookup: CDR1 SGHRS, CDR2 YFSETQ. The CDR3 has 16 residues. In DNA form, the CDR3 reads TGCGCCAGCAGCGACGGACAGGGATTCAGTGGAAACACCATATATTTT. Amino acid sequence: CASSDGQGFSGNTIYF.

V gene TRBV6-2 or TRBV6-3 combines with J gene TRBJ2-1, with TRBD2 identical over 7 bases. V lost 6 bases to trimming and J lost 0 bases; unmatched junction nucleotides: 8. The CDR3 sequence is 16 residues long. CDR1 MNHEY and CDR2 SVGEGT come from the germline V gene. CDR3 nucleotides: TGTGCCAGCAGCCCTCAGCGGGGTCGCTCCTACAATGAGCAGTTCTTC. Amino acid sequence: CASSPQRGRSYNEQFF.

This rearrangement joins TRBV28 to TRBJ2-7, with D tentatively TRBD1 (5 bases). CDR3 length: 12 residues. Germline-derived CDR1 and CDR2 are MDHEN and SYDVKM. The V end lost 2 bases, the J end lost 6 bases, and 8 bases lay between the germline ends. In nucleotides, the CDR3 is TGTGCCAGCAGTTTACAGGGTTTCGAGCAGTACGTC. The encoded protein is CASSLQGFEQYV.